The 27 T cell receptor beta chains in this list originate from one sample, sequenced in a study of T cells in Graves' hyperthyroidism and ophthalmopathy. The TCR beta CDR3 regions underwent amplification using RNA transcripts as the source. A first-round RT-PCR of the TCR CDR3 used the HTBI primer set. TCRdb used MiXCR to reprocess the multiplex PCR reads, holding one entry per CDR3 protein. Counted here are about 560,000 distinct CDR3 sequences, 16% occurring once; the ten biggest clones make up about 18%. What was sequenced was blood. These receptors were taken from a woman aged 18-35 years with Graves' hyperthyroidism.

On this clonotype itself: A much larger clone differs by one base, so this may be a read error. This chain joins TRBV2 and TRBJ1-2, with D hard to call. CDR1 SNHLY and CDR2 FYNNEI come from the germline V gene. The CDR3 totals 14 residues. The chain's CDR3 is CTSSEAQVPYGYTF. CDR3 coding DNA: TGTACCAGCAGTGAAGCGCAGGTACCCTATGGCTACACCTTC.

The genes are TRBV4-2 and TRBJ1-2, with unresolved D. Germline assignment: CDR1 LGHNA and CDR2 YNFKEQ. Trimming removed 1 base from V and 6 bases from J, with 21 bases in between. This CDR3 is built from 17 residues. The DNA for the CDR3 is TGTGCCAGCAGCCAAGCTCAAATTTTGAGGTATGCCGATGGCTACACCTTC. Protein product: CASSQAQILRYADGYTF.

The CDR3 DNA is TGCGCCAGCAGCCAAGATCGTATGGAAGATACGCAGTATTTT. This sequence encodes CASSQDRMEDTQYF. This chain joins TRBV4-3 and TRBJ2-3; the D is unclear. The CDR3 is made up of 14 amino acids. CDR1 is LGHNA and CDR2 is YSLEER in the germline V gene. V lost 0 bases, J lost 5 bases, and 9 bases lay in between.

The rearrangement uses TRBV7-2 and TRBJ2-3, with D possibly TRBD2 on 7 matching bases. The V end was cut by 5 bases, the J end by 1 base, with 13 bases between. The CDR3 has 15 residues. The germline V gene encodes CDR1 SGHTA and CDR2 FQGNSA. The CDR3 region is CASSLREGGTDTQYF. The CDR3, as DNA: TGTGCCAGCAGCCTTAGGGAGGGGGGCACAGATACGCAGTATTTT.

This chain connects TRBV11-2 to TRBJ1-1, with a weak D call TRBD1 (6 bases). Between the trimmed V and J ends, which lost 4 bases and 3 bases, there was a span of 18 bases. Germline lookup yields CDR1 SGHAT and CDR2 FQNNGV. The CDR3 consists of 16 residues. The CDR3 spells CASSSLWRGADTEAFF. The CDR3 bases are TGTGCCAGCAGCTCCCTCTGGAGGGGGGCGGACACTGAAGCTTTCTTT.

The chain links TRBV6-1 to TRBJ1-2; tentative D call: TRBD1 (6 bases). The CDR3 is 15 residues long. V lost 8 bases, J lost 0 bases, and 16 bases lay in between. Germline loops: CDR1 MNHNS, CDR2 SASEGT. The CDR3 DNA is TGTGCCAGCCAGGGGCAGGCGAATTCTAACTATGGCTACACCTTC. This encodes CASQGQANSNYGYTF.

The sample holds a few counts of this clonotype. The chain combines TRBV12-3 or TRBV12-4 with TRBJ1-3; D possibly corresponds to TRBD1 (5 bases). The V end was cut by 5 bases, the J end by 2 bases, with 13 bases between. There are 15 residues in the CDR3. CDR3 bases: TGTGCCAGCAGTGGCCAGGGTGGCCCTGGAAACACCATATATTTT. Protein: CASSGQGGPGNTIYF.

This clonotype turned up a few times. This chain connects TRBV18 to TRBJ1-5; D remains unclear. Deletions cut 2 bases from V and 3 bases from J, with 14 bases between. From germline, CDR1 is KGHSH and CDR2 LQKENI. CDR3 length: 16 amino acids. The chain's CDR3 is CASSPFGERHNQPQHF. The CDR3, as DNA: TGTGCCAGCTCACCATTCGGGGAAAGACACAATCAGCCCCAGCATTTT.

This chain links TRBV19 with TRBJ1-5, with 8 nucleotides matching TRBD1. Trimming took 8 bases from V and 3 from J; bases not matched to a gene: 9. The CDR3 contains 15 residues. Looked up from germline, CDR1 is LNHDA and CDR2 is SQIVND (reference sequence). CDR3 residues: CASGRDRPSNQPQHF. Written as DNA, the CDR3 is TGTGCCAGTGGACGGGACAGGCCGTCCAATCAGCCCCAGCATTTT.

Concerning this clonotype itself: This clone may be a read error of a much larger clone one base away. Here the CDR3 DNA reads TGTGCCAGCAGCGTAGGGGTCAGGACAGGTACGCAGTATTTT. It translates to CASSVGVRTGTQYF. The J gene is TRBJ2-3, the V gene TRBV12-3 or TRBV12-4; 7 bases align to TRBD1. The CDR3 runs 14 residues.

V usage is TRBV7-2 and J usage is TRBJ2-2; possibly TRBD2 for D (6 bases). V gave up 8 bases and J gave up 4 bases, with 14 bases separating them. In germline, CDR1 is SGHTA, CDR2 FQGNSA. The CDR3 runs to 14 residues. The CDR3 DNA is TGTGCCAGCGAGTGGGCGGGGCGCACCGGGGAGCTGTTTTTT. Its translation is CASEWAGRTGELFF.

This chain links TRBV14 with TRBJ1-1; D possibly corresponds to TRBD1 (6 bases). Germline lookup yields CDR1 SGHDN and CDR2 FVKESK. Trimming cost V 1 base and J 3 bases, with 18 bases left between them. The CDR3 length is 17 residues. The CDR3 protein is CASSQGFRGGRHTEAFF. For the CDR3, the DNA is TGTGCCAGCAGCCAAGGCTTTCGGGGGGGCCGACACACTGAAGCTTTCTTT.

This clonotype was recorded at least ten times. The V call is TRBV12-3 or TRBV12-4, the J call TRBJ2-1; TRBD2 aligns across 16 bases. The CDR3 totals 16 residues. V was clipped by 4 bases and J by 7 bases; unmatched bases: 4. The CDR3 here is CASSSTGLAGGNEQFF. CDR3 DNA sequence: TGTGCCAGCAGTTCCACGGGACTAGCGGGAGGGAATGAGCAGTTCTTC.

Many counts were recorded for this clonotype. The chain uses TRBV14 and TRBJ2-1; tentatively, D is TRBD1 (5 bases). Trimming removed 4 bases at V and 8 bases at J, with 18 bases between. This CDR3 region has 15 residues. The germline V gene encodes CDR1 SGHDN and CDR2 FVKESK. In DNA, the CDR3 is TGTGCCAGCAGCCCCCGAAACAGGACCTGGGATGAGCAGTTCTTC. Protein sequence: CASSPRNRTWDEQFF.

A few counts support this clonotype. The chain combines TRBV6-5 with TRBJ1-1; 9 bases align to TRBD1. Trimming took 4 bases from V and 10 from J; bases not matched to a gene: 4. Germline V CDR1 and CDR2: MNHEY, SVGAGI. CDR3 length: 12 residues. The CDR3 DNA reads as TGTGCCAGCAGTTTTCGGACAGGGGCAGCTTTCTTT. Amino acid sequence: CASSFRTGAAFF.

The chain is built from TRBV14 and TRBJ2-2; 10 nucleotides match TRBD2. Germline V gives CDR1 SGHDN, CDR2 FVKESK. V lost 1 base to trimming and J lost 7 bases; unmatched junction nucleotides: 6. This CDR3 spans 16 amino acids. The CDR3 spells CASSQVLAGDVGELFF. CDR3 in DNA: TGTGCCAGCAGCCAAGTCCTAGCGGGAGATGTCGGGGAGCTGTTTTTT.

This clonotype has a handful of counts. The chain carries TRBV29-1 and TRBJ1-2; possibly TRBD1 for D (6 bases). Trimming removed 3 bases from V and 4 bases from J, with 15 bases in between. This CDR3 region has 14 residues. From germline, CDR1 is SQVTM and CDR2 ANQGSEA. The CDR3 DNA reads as TGCAGCGTTGACAATCCGGCCAGGGGCTATGGCTACACCTTC. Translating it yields CSVDNPARGYGYTF.

CDR3 amino acids: CASSLRTTNSYEQYF. The DNA for the CDR3 is TGTGCCAGCAGCTTAAGGACTACTAACTCCTACGAGCAGTACTTC. V usage is TRBV7-8 and J usage is TRBJ2-7, with D tentatively TRBD2 (6 bases). The V end was cut by 2 bases, the J end by 0 bases, with 11 bases between. This CDR3 contains 15 residues. The germline V gene has CDR1 SGHVS and CDR2 FQNEAQ.

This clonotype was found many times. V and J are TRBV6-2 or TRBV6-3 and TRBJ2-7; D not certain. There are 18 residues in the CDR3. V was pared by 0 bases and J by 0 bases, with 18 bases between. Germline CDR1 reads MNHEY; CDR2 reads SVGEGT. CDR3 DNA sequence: TGTGCCAGCAGTTACTCGAGTCTGGCCGGCAAGAGCTCCTACGAGCAGTACTTC. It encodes CASSYSSLAGKSSYEQYF.

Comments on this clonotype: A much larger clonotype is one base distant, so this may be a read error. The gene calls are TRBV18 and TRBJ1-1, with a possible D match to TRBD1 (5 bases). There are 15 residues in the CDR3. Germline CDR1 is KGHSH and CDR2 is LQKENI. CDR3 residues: CASSRFDGQNTGAFF. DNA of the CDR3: TGTGCCAGCTCACGATTCGACGGACAAAACACTGGAGCTTTCTTT.

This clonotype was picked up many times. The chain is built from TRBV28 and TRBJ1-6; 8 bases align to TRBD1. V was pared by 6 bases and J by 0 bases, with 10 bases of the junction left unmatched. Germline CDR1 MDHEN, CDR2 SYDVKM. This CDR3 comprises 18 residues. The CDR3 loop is CASRRTGLLSSYNSPLHF. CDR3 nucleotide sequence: TGTGCCAGCAGAAGGACAGGGCTTCTCAGCTCCTATAATTCACCCCTCCACTTT.

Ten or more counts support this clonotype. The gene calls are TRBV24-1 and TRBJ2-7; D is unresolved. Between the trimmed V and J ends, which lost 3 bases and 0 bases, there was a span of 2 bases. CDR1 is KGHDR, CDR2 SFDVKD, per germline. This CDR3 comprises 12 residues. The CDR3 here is CATSDHSYEQYF. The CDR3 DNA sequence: TGTGCCACCAGTGATCACTCCTACGAGCAGTACTTC.

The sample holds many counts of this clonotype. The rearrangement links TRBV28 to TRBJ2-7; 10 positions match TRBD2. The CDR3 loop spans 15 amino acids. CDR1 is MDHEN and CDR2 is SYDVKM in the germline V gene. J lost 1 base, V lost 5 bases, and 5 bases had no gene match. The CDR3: CASSTIAGGSYEQYF. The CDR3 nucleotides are TGTGCCAGCAGTACTATAGCGGGGGGATCCTACGAGCAGTACTTC.

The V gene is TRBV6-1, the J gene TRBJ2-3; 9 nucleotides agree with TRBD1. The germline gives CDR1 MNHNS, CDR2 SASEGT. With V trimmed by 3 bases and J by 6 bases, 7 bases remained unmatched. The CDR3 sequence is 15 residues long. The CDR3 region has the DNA TGTGCCAGCAGTGAGGGGGGGACAGGGCGCGATACGCAGTATTTT. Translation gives CASSEGGTGRDTQYF.

As DNA, the CDR3 is TGCGCCAGCGGGGATACTAGCGGGAGAAGCTACGAGCAGTACTTC. Its translation is CASGDTSGRSYEQYF. The V and J genes are TRBV10-2 and TRBJ2-7; 11 bases match TRBD2. Germline-derived CDR1 and CDR2 are WSHSY and SAAADI. This CDR3 is built from 15 residues. Unmatched junction bases numbered 9, after V lost 8 bases and J lost 3 bases.

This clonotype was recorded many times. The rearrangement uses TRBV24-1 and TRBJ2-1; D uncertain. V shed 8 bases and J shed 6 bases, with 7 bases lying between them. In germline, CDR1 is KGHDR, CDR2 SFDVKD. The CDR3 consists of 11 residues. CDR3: CATNYGNEQFF. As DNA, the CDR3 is TGTGCCACCAACTACGGCAATGAGCAGTTCTTC.

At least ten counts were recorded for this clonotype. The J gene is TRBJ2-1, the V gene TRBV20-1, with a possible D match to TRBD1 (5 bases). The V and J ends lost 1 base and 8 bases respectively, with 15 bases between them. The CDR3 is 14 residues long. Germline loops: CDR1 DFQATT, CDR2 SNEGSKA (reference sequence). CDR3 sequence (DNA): TGCAGTGCTAGAGCGGGCAGGGCCGGCGATGAGCAGTTCTTC. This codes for CSARAGRAGDEQFF.